These 12 T cell receptor beta chains were all obtained from the same sample, sequenced in a study of cytomegalovirus exposure and HLA in healthy donors. A multiplex PCR was run with 60 Vbeta primers and 13 Jbeta primers. Produced via immunoSEQ multiplex PCR; TCRdb's table is partial and in-frame only. The table records around 140,000 clones, around 80% of them present only once. The material sequenced was PBMCs. Receptors were obtained from a woman aged 55-69 years in good health and CMV-seropositive.

The chain has TRBV30 and TRBJ1-5; D ambiguous. V dropped 1 base and J dropped 0 bases, with 10 bases sitting between them. Germline V gene lookup returns CDR1 GTSNPN and CDR2 SVGIG (reference sequence). The CDR3 has 15 amino acids. CDR3 bases: TGTGCCTGGAGTGAGAGTACCCTTAGCAATCAGCCCCAGCATTTT. This codes for CAWSESTLSNQPQHF.

The chain has TRBV11-1 and TRBJ2-7; TRBD2 matches at 8 bases. This CDR3 region has 14 residues. The germline CDR1 and CDR2 sequences are SGHAT and FQDESV (reference sequence). Trimming removed 8 bases from V and 6 bases from J; junction bases left unmatched: 12. CDR3 sequence (DNA): TGTGCCAGCTCCTCCTTTTTACTAGCGGCCGAGCAGTACTTC. As protein: CASSSFLLAAEQYF.

The chain uses TRBV6-1 and TRBJ2-7; 7 positions agree with TRBD1. This CDR3 contains 14 residues. Per the germline V gene, CDR1 is MNHNS and CDR2 is SASEGT. The trim removed 1 base at V and 4 bases at J, leaving 4 bases unmatched. CDR3 in amino acids: CASSEGTGPYEQYF. CDR3 in DNA: TGTGCCAGCAGTGAAGGGACAGGACCGTACGAGCAGTACTTC.

V gene TRBV4-2 combines with J gene TRBJ2-3; 10 nucleotides agree with TRBD2. This CDR3 spans 17 amino acids. The V segment lost 1 base and the J segment 2 bases; nucleotides outside the gene matches: 6. Germline assignment: CDR1 LGHNA and CDR2 YNFKEQ. CDR3 nucleotide sequence: TGTGCCAGCAGCCAAGGCAGGACTAGCGGTAACACAGATACGCAGTATTTT. This translates into CASSQGRTSGNTDTQYF.

This chain joins TRBV10-3 and TRBJ2-1, with 8 bases that match TRBD2. V trimming: 4 bases; J trimming: 3 bases; junction bases outside the gene matches: 2. The CDR3 sequence is 14 residues long. Germline-derived CDR1 and CDR2 are ENHRY and SYGVKD. CDR3 amino acids: CAISGLAGYNEQFF. CDR3 nucleotides: TGTGCCATCAGTGGGCTAGCGGGCTACAATGAGCAGTTCTTC.

This clone was counted a single time. The rearrangement links TRBV4-2 to TRBJ2-1; weak D call: TRBD2 (6 bases). V lost 5 bases, J lost 8 bases, and 13 bases lay in between. Germline V gene lookup returns CDR1 LGHNA and CDR2 YNFKEQ. The CDR3 contains 13 residues. CDR3 amino acids: CASSFERRDEQFF. The CDR3 DNA reads TGTGCCAGCAGCTTCGAACGGAGGGATGAGCAGTTCTTC.

The genes are TRBV28 and TRBJ1-1, with 8 bases identical to TRBD1. J gave up 1 base and V 4 bases, and 2 bases lay outside the gene matches. CDR3 length: 14 residues. CDR1 and CDR2 (germline): MDHEN, SYDVKM. CDR3 nucleotide sequence: TGTGCCAGCAGTTGGGGACAGGAGAACACTGAAGCTTTCTTT. This gives the protein CASSWGQENTEAFF.

The chain recombines TRBV27 with TRBJ1-2; D gene ambiguous. Germline V gene data show CDR1 as MNHEY and CDR2 as SMNVEV (reference sequence). Trimming removed 2 bases at V and 4 bases at J, with 14 bases between. CDR3 length: 15 residues. The CDR3 reads CASSLVSGGFYGYTF. The CDR3 bases are TGTGCCAGCAGTTTAGTCTCGGGAGGGTTCTATGGCTACACCTTC.

The chain employs TRBV7-2 and TRBJ2-5, with D possibly TRBD2 on 6 matching bases. Germline values: CDR1 SGHTA, CDR2 FQGNSA. With 5 bases removed from V and 5 bases from J, the gap between germline ends came to 30 bases. This CDR3 region has 19 residues. CDR3 sequence: CASSPRLEWEATSLETQYF. The CDR3 DNA reads TGTGCCAGCAGCCCGCGTCTGGAGTGGGAGGCGACTTCCTTGGAGACCCAGTACTTC.

The V call is TRBV20-1, the J call TRBJ2-1; unclear D gene. Per the germline V gene, CDR1 is DFQATT and CDR2 is SNEGSKA (reference sequence). The CDR3 contains 11 residues. Trimming took off 5 bases at V and 6 bases at J, with 8 bases between the two ends. The CDR3, as DNA: TGCAGTGCTCCGAGATCCAATGAGCAGTTCTTC. Its translation is CSAPRSNEQFF.

This rearrangement joins TRBV10-3 to TRBJ2-7; TRBD1 agrees at 9 bases. This CDR3 contains 15 residues. The trim removed 2 bases at V and 6 bases at J, leaving 8 bases unmatched. Germline CDR1 ENHRY, CDR2 SYGVKD. The CDR3 loop reads CAISERQGDTGEQYF. CDR3 DNA sequence: TGTGCCATCAGTGAGCGACAGGGGGACACAGGCGAGCAGTACTTC.

The gene calls are TRBV19 and TRBJ2-7; possibly TRBD1 for D (6 bases). CDR3 length: 14 residues. Trimming shortened V by 6 bases and J by 0 bases, and 12 bases separated the two germline ends. CDR1 LNHDA and CDR2 SQIVND come from the germline V gene (reference sequence). CDR3 coding DNA: TGTGCCAGTAGGAAGACAGGAGACTCCTACGAGCAGTACTTC. This translates into CASRKTGDSYEQYF.